Below, one T cell receptor (beta chain) is given with its context. The target antigen is unknown. The data were obtained in a study of cytomegalovirus exposure and HLA in healthy donors. Only in-frame clones appear in the TCRdb table, and some are missing; sequencing was by immunoSEQ multiplex PCR. Of roughly 75,000 clones listed, roughly 94% are singletons. Donors were drawn from the approximately 120-subject validation cohort, separate from the approximately 620-subject first cohort. The study's findings and limits: In vitro data verified a few CMV-associated chains as specific for CMV antigens.

The sample comprised PBMCs. This clonotype was sampled from a young woman in good health and CMV-seronegative.

CDR3 protein: CASSIDWIYEQYF. DNA of the CDR3: TGTGCCAGCAGCATTGACTGGATCTACGAGCAGTACTTC. The chain joins TRBV7-2 to TRBJ2-7; no reliable D call. Trimming removed 5 bases from V and 3 bases from J, with 11 bases in between. The CDR3 extends over 13 amino acids. Germline V gene data show CDR1 as SGHTA and CDR2 as FQGNSA.